Following are 31 T cell receptor beta chains from one sample sequenced in a study of cytomegalovirus exposure and HLA in healthy donors. Assay used: immunoSEQ multiplex PCR; TCRdb lists only in-frame clones, some missing. Of a few hundred thousand clones in the sample, 88% were seen once. The sequenced sample was PBMCs. These receptors originate from a young woman in good health and CMV-seronegative.

The chain employs TRBV19 and TRBJ1-4; no firm D call. Germline V CDR1 and CDR2: LNHDA, SQIVND (reference sequence). The V gene lost 8 bases and the J gene lost 6 bases, with 13 bases spanning the gap. This CDR3 comprises 13 residues. CDR3 nucleotides: TGTGCCAGTGGAACGGGAGTTTATGAAAAACTGTTTTTT. It is translated as CASGTGVYEKLFF.

The chain has TRBV5-4 and TRBJ2-5; 16 bases fit TRBD2. Germline assignment: CDR1 SGHNT and CDR2 YYREEE (reference sequence). The V gene end was trimmed by 4 bases and the J gene end by 5 bases; junction bases not matched to a gene: 2. The CDR3 sequence is 15 residues long. The CDR3 here is CASSGGLAGGETQYF. The CDR3 coding sequence is TGTGCCAGCAGCGGGGGACTAGCGGGAGGGGAGACCCAGTACTTC.

V usage is TRBV9 and J usage is TRBJ2-1; D may be TRBD1 (6 bases). CDR3 length equals 12 residues. The germline V gene has CDR1 SGDLS and CDR2 YYNGEE. V shed 1 base and J shed 10 bases, with 9 bases lying between them. CDR3 bases: TGTGCCAGCAGCGTAACAGGGAACGAGCAGTTCTTC. As protein: CASSVTGNEQFF.

This clone was picked up one time. The chain links TRBV29-1 to TRBJ2-1; 10 bases match TRBD2. This CDR3 is built from 14 residues. Germline V lookup: CDR1 SQVTM, CDR2 ANQGSEA. With 7 bases clipped from V and 7 bases from J, the junction kept 10 bases outside the gene matches. The CDR3 coding sequence is TGCAGCGCCCTAGCGGGAGTGGGAAGAAATGAGCAGTTCTTC. Protein sequence: CSALAGVGRNEQFF.

The sample holds a few counts of this clone. The V call is TRBV6-1, the J call TRBJ1-1; unclear D gene. Between the trimmed V and J ends, which lost 0 bases and 6 bases, there was a span of 14 bases. CDR3 length: 15 residues. Germline V lookup: CDR1 MNHNS, CDR2 SASEGT. The CDR3 sequence: CASSEAGMVIAEAFF. In DNA form, the CDR3 reads TGTGCCAGCAGTGAAGCGGGCATGGTTATCGCTGAAGCTTTCTTT.

The J gene is TRBJ1-6, the V gene TRBV19; 7 bases match TRBD1. The CDR3 sequence is 15 residues long. The junction had 11 bases not matched to a gene; V was cut back by 6 bases and J by 9 bases. Germline V CDR1 and CDR2: LNHDA, SQIVND (reference sequence). As DNA, the CDR3 is TGTGCCAGTAGCCCGACACAGGGGAGAAGTTCACCCCTCCACTTT. It yields the protein CASSPTQGRSSPLHF.

This sequence joins TRBV7-9 and TRBJ1-4; D perhaps matches TRBD1 (6 bases). The CDR3 contains 14 residues. Germline V gene data show CDR1 as SEHNR and CDR2 as FQNEAQ (reference sequence). The V end was cut by 5 bases, the J end by 5 bases, with 12 bases between. The CDR3 loop is CASSEGQSNEKLFF. As DNA, the CDR3 is TGTGCCAGCAGCGAAGGACAGAGCAATGAAAAACTGTTTTTT.

The rearrangement uses TRBV5-8 and TRBJ1-1; TRBD1 matches at 10 bases. Trimming took 4 bases from V and 11 from J; bases not matched to a gene: 11. Germline V gene lookup returns CDR1 SGHTS and CDR2 YDEGEE. The length of the CDR3 is 14 residues. CDR3 sequence: CASSPRTGGFGAFF. The CDR3 coding sequence is TGTGCCAGCAGCCCGAGGACAGGGGGTTTTGGTGCTTTCTTT.

The V call is TRBV2, the J call TRBJ1-1, with TRBD1 matching 7 bases. CDR3 length: 14 amino acids. CDR1 is SNHLY and CDR2 is FYNNEI in the germline V gene. The V gene end was trimmed by 8 bases and the J gene end by 0 bases; junction bases not matched to a gene: 6. This CDR3 reads CASGETGVNTEAFF. The CDR3 nucleotides are TGTGCCAGCGGAGAAACAGGGGTGAACACTGAAGCTTTCTTT.

The chain links TRBV28 to TRBJ2-7; the D gene is possibly TRBD1 (5 bases). The germline CDR1 and CDR2 sequences are MDHEN and SYDVKM. V was clipped by 5 bases and J by 3 bases, with 14 bases between them. The CDR3 loop spans 14 amino acids. The CDR3 DNA follows: TGTGCCAGCAGTCCTCTGACAGCCTACTACGAGCAGTACTTC. Residues: CASSPLTAYYEQYF.

This chain uses TRBV27 with TRBJ2-2; D is ambiguous. Germline CDR1 MNHEY, CDR2 SMNVEV (reference sequence). With 3 bases removed from V and 4 bases from J, the gap between germline ends came to 9 bases. This CDR3 has 14 amino acids. The CDR3 loop reads CASSLSHITGELFF. CDR3 nucleotide sequence: TGTGCCAGCAGTTTGTCACATATCACCGGGGAGCTGTTTTTT.

This clone was seen a handful of times. CDR3 bases: TGTGCCAGCAGCTCACGGGACAGGGGAGAGTATGGCTACACCTTC. Translation gives CASSSRDRGEYGYTF. The gene calls are TRBV5-6 and TRBJ1-2; 10 nucleotides align to TRBD1. The CDR3 is made up of 15 amino acids. Unmatched junction bases numbered 7, after V lost 3 bases and J lost 5 bases. Germline V gene lookup returns CDR1 SGHDT and CDR2 YYEEEE.

V is TRBV6-1 and J is TRBJ1-4; TRBD1 matches 7 bases. The length of the CDR3 is 14 residues. Germline-derived CDR1 and CDR2 are MNHNS and SASEGT. Losses at the gene ends were 2 bases for V and 6 bases for J; bases not matched to a gene: 3. CDR3 sequence: CASSETDRDEKLFF. The CDR3 DNA is TGTGCCAGCAGTGAAACAGACAGGGATGAAAAACTGTTTTTT.

The chain recombines TRBV29-1 with TRBJ1-3, with D perhaps matching TRBD1 (6 bases). Germline V gives CDR1 SQVTM, CDR2 ANQGSEA. V gave up 0 bases and J gave up 1 base, with 13 bases separating them. The CDR3 consists of 16 residues. The CDR3 protein is CSVEDGRGPSGNTIYF. CDR3 coding DNA: TGCAGCGTTGAAGACGGCAGGGGTCCGTCTGGAAACACCATATATTTT.

The chain carries TRBV30 and TRBJ1-6; D gene ambiguous. V was cut by 1 base and J by 9 bases, with 19 bases left in between. Germline CDR1 GTSNPN, CDR2 SVGIG (reference sequence). The CDR3 extends over 16 amino acids. In DNA, the CDR3 is TGTGCCTGGAGTGGAAACTCCGGGTCGTATTCTTCACCCCTCCACTTT. Translation gives CAWSGNSGSYSSPLHF.

This rearrangement joins TRBV4-3 to TRBJ2-1; 9 bases map to TRBD2. V gave up 4 bases and J gave up 2 bases; unmatched junction bases: 6. This CDR3 comprises 16 residues. The germline V gene encodes CDR1 LGHNA and CDR2 YSLEER. CDR3 DNA: TGCGCCAGCAGCCTCACCGGGACTAGCCCCTACAATGAGCAGTTCTTC. Translating it yields CASSLTGTSPYNEQFF.

V usage is TRBV27 and J usage is TRBJ2-4, with D perhaps matching TRBD1 (6 bases). The CDR3 covers 13 residues. V was cut by 3 bases and J by 5 bases, with 8 bases left in between. Germline V gene lookup returns CDR1 MNHEY and CDR2 SMNVEV (reference sequence). Here the CDR3 reads CASSFQGQNIQYF. The CDR3, as DNA: TGTGCCAGCAGTTTTCAGGGGCAAAACATTCAGTACTTC.

The rearrangement links TRBV28 to TRBJ2-7; D is possibly TRBD1 (5 bases). Trimming took off 7 bases at V and 6 bases at J, with 19 bases between the two ends. The CDR3 extends over 14 amino acids. Germline V gene data show CDR1 as MDHEN and CDR2 as SYDVKM. The CDR3 reads CASTPMPTAPEQYF. CDR3 in DNA: TGTGCCAGCACCCCCATGCCGACAGCCCCCGAGCAGTACTTC.

The chain is built from TRBV14 and TRBJ2-7; the D is unclear. Trimming pared 0 bases from V and 1 base from J, leaving 7 bases between. The CDR3 is 14 residues long. Germline V lookup: CDR1 SGHDN, CDR2 FVKESK. In DNA, the CDR3 is TGTGCCAGCAGCCAAGACACGGGTTCCTACGAGCAGTACTTC. Translating it yields CASSQDTGSYEQYF.

The CDR3 reads CASSLVSQGDTQYF. CDR3 DNA: TGTGCCAGCAGCTTAGTATCCCAGGGAGATACGCAGTATTTT. The V gene is TRBV7-6, the J gene TRBJ2-3, with D possibly being TRBD1 (5 bases). V was trimmed by 1 base and J by 5 bases, leaving 10 bases between them. The CDR3 has 14 amino acids. Germline V gene lookup returns CDR1 SGHVS and CDR2 FNYEAQ.

The gene calls are TRBV10-3 and TRBJ1-1; D might be TRBD1 (5 bases). Germline V gene data show CDR1 as ENHRY and CDR2 as SYGVKD. This CDR3 has 13 amino acids. V lost 10 bases and J 1 base, leaving 13 bases between the germline ends. CDR3 sequence (DNA): TGTGCCACCACAGGTCAGGAGAACACTGAAGCTTTCTTT. As protein: CATTGQENTEAFF.

This clone turned up a few times. The chain carries TRBV18 and TRBJ2-7; TRBD2 is a possible D gene (6 bases). CDR1 is KGHSH and CDR2 is LQKENI in the germline V gene. V lost 0 bases and J 7 bases, leaving 19 bases between the germline ends. The length of the CDR3 is 16 residues. As DNA, the CDR3 is TGTGCCAGCTCACCACCGAACGGGAGCCCCTCTAGGGAGCAGTACTTC. It yields the protein CASSPPNGSPSREQYF.

The V gene is TRBV15, the J gene TRBJ1-3, with 8 bases matching TRBD1. This CDR3 contains 14 residues. The V gene's germline CDR1 is LNHNV and CDR2 YYDKDF (reference sequence). V dropped 6 bases and J dropped 9; count of bases not matched to a gene: 10. The CDR3 spells CATSKSGGDGTIYF. The CDR3 DNA is TGTGCCACCAGTAAGTCAGGGGGCGACGGCACCATATATTTT. The full variable domain, completed using reference TRBV15 and TRBJ1-3, is DAMVIQNPRYQVTQFGKPVTLSCSQTLNHNVMYWYQQKSSQAPKLLFHYYDKDFNNEADTPDNFQSRRPNTSFCFLDIRSPGLGDTAMYLCATSKSGGDGTIYFGEGSWLTVV.

The CDR3 loop reads CASSETLGSEQFF. Here the CDR3 DNA reads TGTGCCAGCAGTGAAACATTGGGGAGTGAGCAGTTCTTC. This rearrangement joins TRBV25-1 to TRBJ2-1, with D tentatively TRBD2 (5 bases). CDR3 size: 13 residues. CDR1 is MGHDK, CDR2 SYGVNS, per germline. The germline V and J ends were trimmed by 2 bases and 9 bases, with 11 bases remaining between them.

J is TRBJ2-7 and V is TRBV6-6; D is perhaps TRBD2 (5 bases). The germline gives CDR1 MNHNY, CDR2 SVGAGI (reference sequence). The CDR3 runs to 14 residues. V dropped 2 bases and J dropped 6 bases, with 14 bases sitting between them. The CDR3 loop reads CASSYPGDRREQYF. For the CDR3, the DNA is TGTGCCAGCAGTTACCCCGGGGATCGGCGCGAGCAGTACTTC.

This clone was seen a single time. The chain is built from TRBV13 and TRBJ2-3; 10 nucleotides match TRBD2. V lost 5 bases, J lost 2 bases, and 7 bases stayed unmatched. Germline V gene lookup returns CDR1 PRHDT and CDR2 FYEKMQ (reference sequence). This CDR3 comprises 16 residues. For the CDR3, the DNA is TGTGCCAGCAGCCTCCTAACTAGCGGGAACACAGATACGCAGTATTTT. Amino acid sequence: CASSLLTSGNTDTQYF. Variable domain in full (rest from reference TRBV13 and TRBJ2-3): AAGVIQSPRHLIKEKRETATLKCYPIPRHDTVYWYQQGPGQDPQFLISFYEKMQSDKGSIPDRFSAQQFSDYHSELNMSSLELGDSALYFCASSLLTSGNTDTQYFGPGTRLTVL.

This chain connects TRBV5-1 to TRBJ2-5; 7 positions agree with TRBD1. Unmatched junction bases numbered 12, after V lost 6 bases and J lost 4 bases. Looked up from germline, CDR1 is SGHRS and CDR2 is YFSETQ. This CDR3 region has 15 residues. CDR3 coding DNA: TGCGCCAGCACTCCTTCCGGGACAGAGTTAGAGACCCAGTACTTC. Translated: CASTPSGTELETQYF.

The chain couples TRBV7-3 to TRBJ2-7, with 8 bases fitting TRBD2. V was pared by 5 bases and J by 2 bases, with 8 bases of the junction left unmatched. This CDR3 spans 15 amino acids. Germline V gene sequence: CDR1 SGHTA, CDR2 FQGTGA. Here the CDR3 DNA reads TGTGCCAGCAGCCCAAGCGGGAGAGGAACCTACGAGCAGTACTTC. Translated: CASSPSGRGTYEQYF.

The chain recombines TRBV5-5 with TRBJ2-1; D remains unclear. This CDR3 comprises 16 residues. Looked up from germline, CDR1 is SGHKS and CDR2 is YYEKEE (reference sequence). Trimming removed 1 base at V and 0 bases at J, with 11 bases between. CDR3 DNA sequence: TGTGCCAGCAGCTTGTTCGCGGCTAGCTCCTACAATGAGCAGTTCTTC. It yields the protein CASSLFAASSYNEQFF.

This chain uses TRBV4-1 with TRBJ1-5; D may be TRBD1 (6 bases). Per the germline V gene, CDR1 is MGHRA and CDR2 is YSYEKL. The CDR3 has 15 amino acids. V lost 2 bases and J 3 bases, leaving 11 bases between the germline ends. In DNA, the CDR3 is TGCGCCAGCAGCCAACCGGACAGAGTCAATCAGCCCCAGCATTTT. Translation gives CASSQPDRVNQPQHF.

The chain employs TRBV19 and TRBJ2-2; 10 nucleotides agree with TRBD1. The germline V gene has CDR1 LNHDA and CDR2 SQIVND (reference sequence). The CDR3 is 16 amino acids. Trimming cost V 3 bases and J 5 bases; bases outside gene matches: 6. The CDR3 loop is CASSIMGQGRTGELFF. The CDR3 nucleotides read TGTGCCAGTAGTATTATGGGACAGGGGAGAACCGGGGAGCTGTTTTTT.